The entry below gives a single TCR beta chain sequence along with its context. Its binding antigen is unknown. No base qualities exist here, and no much larger clone lies one base off it. Receptor libraries were prepared by the immunoSEQ multiplex PCR assay. TCRdb took over this immuneACCESS table, retaining in-frame rearrangements with V and J assigned. Such tables are incomplete; in checked studies, under half of the missing clones stem from an unresolved V gene, and the remainder is unexplained. Present in this sample are 35,000 to 50,000 clones, 80% to 90% of which were seen just once. The top ten clonotypes cover approximately 1.2% of the sample. The data derive from a study of T cell changes during pregnancy in multiple sclerosis (dated by TCRdb to the late 2010s). A note on the overall study: The study examined how the T cell repertoire changed over the course of pregnancy in women with multiple sclerosis.

Germline trimming: 8 bases from V, 0 bases from J; junction bases outside gene matches: 15. From the cysteine through the phenylalanine, the CDR3 covers 18 amino acids. The DNA shown is the 54-base CDR3, in frame from base 1. CDR1 and CDR2 are drawn from the germline V gene: SGHTA, FQGNSA. This TCR was sampled from a female donor with multiple sclerosis, enrolled in a pregnancy study. The chain links TRBV7-2 with TRBJ2-3; 9 middle bases align to TRBD2. This material consisted of CD4+ T cells from peripheral blood mononuclear cells, taken after pregnancy. The CDR3 corresponds to CASPPRAGGEPSTDTQYF. In nucleotides, the sequence is TGTGCCAGCCCCCCGAGGGCGGGAGGGGAACCCAGCACAGATACGCAGTATTTT.